Listed below are T cell receptor beta chains from one sample, sequenced in a study of OX40 agonist ivuxolimab in advanced cancers. Method: immunoSEQ multiplex PCR; TCRdb's copy keeps in-frame clones and lacks some. In the table there are some 8,000 clones, about 81% of which are singletons. The specimen was CD4+ or CD8+ T cells sorted from blood, collected in a trial of the OX40 agonist ivuxolimab. The receptors derive from an adult with an advanced solid tumor such as melanoma, head and neck, liver or kidney cancer. Each CDR3 is given with its conserved first and last residue. The order of the fields is J gene, clone size, V gene, D gene, CDR3 protein, CDR3 DNA. D genes are given only for firm matches. A row's size may be missing; if present it is once, few, many or a size class.

J: TRBJ2-3; size: .; V: TRBV7-9; D: TRBD2; CDR3: CASSPRGLAGGSTDTQYF; DNA: TGTGCCAGCAGCCCCAGGGGACTAGCGGGGGGCAGCACAGATACGCAGTATTTT
J: TRBJ2-2; size: .; V: TRBV6-6; D: .; CDR3: CASKQGLFTGELFF; DNA: TGTGCCAGCAAACAGGGACTCTTCACCGGGGAGCTGTTTTTT
J: TRBJ1-5; size: .; V: TRBV19; D: .; CDR3: CASWGGLGLYSNQPQHF; DNA: TGTGCCAGTTGGGGGGGCTTAGGGCTATATAGCAATCAGCCCCAGCATTTT
J: TRBJ2-7; size: .; V: TRBV7-9; D: TRBD1; CDR3: CASTGQGTYEQYF; DNA: TGTGCCAGCACTGGACAGGGTACCTACGAGCAGTACTTC
J: TRBJ1-2; size: .; V: TRBV5-6; D: .; CDR3: CASSQDRNYGYTF; DNA: TGTGCCAGCAGTCAGGACAGAAACTATGGCTACACCTTC
J: TRBJ1-2; size: medium-sized; V: TRBV10-3; D: TRBD1; CDR3: CAISEEQGYYGYTF; DNA: TGTGCCATCAGTGAGGAACAGGGGTACTATGGCTACACCTTC
J: TRBJ2-7; size: once; V: TRBV16; D: .; CDR3: CASSQWSYEQYF; DNA: TGTGCCAGCAGCCAATGGAGCTACGAGCAGTACTTC
J: TRBJ1-5; size: once; V: TRBV30; D: .; CDR3: CAWNSETNQPQHF; DNA: TGTGCCTGGAACAGCGAAACCAATCAGCCCCAGCATTTT
J: TRBJ1-1; size: few; V: TRBV7-2; D: TRBD1; CDR3: CASSLRQGGYTEAFF; DNA: TGTGCCAGCAGCTTAAGACAGGGGGGCTACACTGAAGCTTTCTTT
J: TRBJ2-7; size: once; V: TRBV4-1; D: .; CDR3: CASSQGNYEQYF; DNA: TGCGCCAGCAGCCAAGGTAACTACGAGCAGTACTTC
J: TRBJ2-5; size: medium-sized; V: TRBV6-6; D: .; CDR3: CASSYSALVRETQYF; DNA: TGTGCCAGCAGTTACTCAGCTCTAGTGCGGGAGACCCAGTACTTC
J: TRBJ1-6; size: .; V: TRBV15; D: TRBD1; CDR3: CATSVTGDSPLHF; DNA: TGTGCCACCAGTGTGACAGGGGACTCACCCCTCCACTTT
J: TRBJ2-7; size: .; V: TRBV5-1; D: TRBD1; CDR3: CASSQKDRRFEQYF; DNA: TGCGCCAGCAGCCAAAAGGACAGGCGGTTCGAGCAGTACTTC
J: TRBJ2-7; size: few; V: TRBV15; D: .; CDR3: CATSRDKAGPYEQYF; DNA: TGTGCCACCAGCAGAGATAAGGCAGGCCCCTACGAGCAGTACTTC
J: TRBJ2-1; size: .; V: TRBV4-1; D: .; CDR3: CASSQGREQFF; DNA: TGCGCCAGCAGCCAAGGCCGCGAGCAGTTCTTC
J: TRBJ2-1; size: few; V: TRBV25-1; D: .; CDR3: CASSGPGEVNEQFF; DNA: TGTGCCAGCAGTGGGCCGGGGGAAGTAAATGAGCAGTTCTTC
J: TRBJ2-7; size: .; V: TRBV29-1; D: TRBD1; CDR3: CSVEDGTGERYEQYF; DNA: TGCAGCGTTGAAGATGGGACAGGGGAACGGTACGAGCAGTACTTC
J: TRBJ2-7; size: .; V: TRBV15; D: .; CDR3: CATSRTEFYEQYF; DNA: TGTGCCACCAGCAGAACAGAATTTTACGAGCAGTACTTC
J: TRBJ2-1; size: .; V: TRBV7-7; D: .; CDR3: CASSLDGTHNEQFF; DNA: TGTGCCAGCAGCCTCGACGGGACTCACAATGAGCAGTTCTTC
J: TRBJ2-7; size: .; V: TRBV29-1; D: .; CDR3: CSVVAYEQYF; DNA: TGCAGCGTTGTTGCCTACGAGCAGTACTTC
J: TRBJ1-2; size: medium-sized; V: TRBV9; D: TRBD1; CDR3: CASSTDRGGRGYTF; DNA: TGTGCCAGCAGCACCGACAGGGGTGGTCGTGGCTACACCTTC
J: TRBJ1-6; size: medium-sized; V: TRBV27; D: .; CDR3: CASSFPPIGSPLHF; DNA: TGTGCCAGCAGTTTCCCCCCTATTGGATCACCCCTCCACTTT
J: TRBJ2-3; size: .; V: TRBV19; D: .; CDR3: CASSTRVSSTDTQYF; DNA: TGTGCCAGTAGTACCAGGGTTTCTAGCACAGATACGCAGTATTTT
J: TRBJ2-5; size: .; V: TRBV29-1; D: .; CDR3: CSVEDLPRGILQETQYF; DNA: TGCAGCGTTGAAGACCTCCCCCGGGGGATACTCCAAGAGACCCAGTACTTC
J: TRBJ1-5; size: .; V: TRBV5-4; D: .; CDR3: CASSLNGERQPQHF; DNA: TGTGCCAGCAGCTTAAACGGGGAACGGCAGCCCCAGCATTTT
J: TRBJ2-3; size: .; V: TRBV13; D: TRBD2; CDR3: CASSLALPSGGHVDTQYF; DNA: TGTGCCAGCAGCTTAGCCCTTCCTAGCGGGGGGCACGTTGATACGCAGTATTTT
J: TRBJ2-3; size: few; V: TRBV5-1; D: .; CDR3: CASSLAVGLTDTQYF; DNA: TGCGCCAGCAGCTTGGCGGTCGGGTTGACAGATACGCAGTATTTT
J: TRBJ2-3; size: .; V: TRBV28; D: .; CDR3: CASSSGGPTDTQYF; DNA: TGTGCCAGCAGTTCGGGGGGCCCCACAGATACGCAGTATTTT
J: TRBJ1-2; size: .; V: TRBV2; D: .; CDR3: CASVRGYGYTF; DNA: TGTGCCAGCGTACGCGGCTATGGCTACACCTTC
J: TRBJ1-4; size: .; V: TRBV18; D: .; CDR3: CASSPWAGVNEKLFF; DNA: TGTGCCAGCTCACCATGGGCAGGGGTTAATGAAAAACTGTTTTTT
J: TRBJ2-5; size: .; V: TRBV25-1; D: .; CDR3: CASSIQETQYF; DNA: TGTGCCAGCAGTATCCAAGAGACCCAGTACTTC
J: TRBJ2-5; size: .; V: TRBV25-1; D: .; CDR3: CASSEGRGTTPPAETQYF; DNA: TGTGCCAGCAGTGAGGGACGGGGTACGACTCCTCCGGCAGAGACCCAGTACTTC
J: TRBJ1-1; size: .; V: TRBV27; D: .; CDR3: CASSLWGPTEAFF; DNA: TGTGCCAGCAGTTTATGGGGGCCCACTGAAGCTTTCTTT
J: TRBJ2-7; size: once; V: TRBV9; D: .; CDR3: CASSVGRGLTYEQYF; DNA: TGTGCCAGCAGCGTTGGTAGGGGGTTAACCTACGAGCAGTACTTC
J: TRBJ1-2; size: .; V: TRBV27; D: .; CDR3: CASSKGSEGYTF; DNA: TGTGCCAGCAGTAAGGGGTCGGAAGGCTACACCTTC
J: TRBJ2-1; size: .; V: TRBV7-9; D: .; CDR3: CASSLAGRSLYNEQFF; DNA: TGTGCCAGCAGCTTAGCGGGTCGAAGCTTATACAATGAGCAGTTCTTC
J: TRBJ2-7; size: .; V: TRBV7-3; D: TRBD2; CDR3: CASSLRVAGAEQYF; DNA: TGTGCCAGCAGCTTAAGGGTAGCGGGGGCCGAGCAGTACTTC
J: TRBJ1-2; size: .; V: TRBV19; D: .; CDR3: CASSVHVPRHYGYTF; DNA: TGTGCCAGTAGTGTTCACGTCCCGAGACATTATGGCTACACCTTC
J: TRBJ1-2; size: .; V: TRBV9; D: .; CDR3: CASSFRGPNYGYTF; DNA: TGTGCCAGCAGCTTCAGGGGCCCGAACTATGGCTACACCTTC
J: TRBJ1-6; size: few; V: TRBV7-8; D: .; CDR3: CASSSERRSSYNSPLHF; DNA: TGTGCCAGCAGCTCCGAGCGCAGGAGCTCCTATAATTCACCCCTCCACTTT
J: TRBJ2-7; size: medium-sized; V: TRBV19; D: TRBD1; CDR3: CASESGTGGNEQYF; DNA: TGTGCCAGTGAATCCGGGACAGGGGGCAACGAGCAGTACTTC
J: TRBJ2-1; size: .; V: TRBV6-5; D: .; CDR3: CASSRIADNEQFF; DNA: TGTGCCAGCAGTAGGATAGCGGACAATGAGCAGTTCTTC
J: TRBJ2-1; size: .; V: TRBV15; D: .; CDR3: CATSRVLGEQFF; DNA: TGTGCCACCAGCAGAGTCCTTGGTGAGCAGTTCTTC
J: TRBJ1-6; size: medium-sized; V: TRBV4-3; D: .; CDR3: CASSQETVGGNSPLHF; DNA: TGCGCCAGCAGCCAAGAGACAGTAGGCGGTAATTCACCCCTCCACTTT
J: TRBJ2-7; size: .; V: TRBV29-1; D: .; CDR3: CSVVQGYEQYF; DNA: TGCAGCGTTGTACAGGGCTACGAGCAGTACTTC
J: TRBJ1-1; size: .; V: TRBV6-6; D: .; CDR3: CASSYSLLMNTEAFF; DNA: TGTGCCAGCAGTTACTCGCTCCTCATGAACACTGAAGCTTTCTTT
J: TRBJ2-1; size: .; V: TRBV5-8; D: .; CDR3: CASTSGGGLGNEQFF; DNA: TGTGCCAGCACATCCGGTGGGGGTCTGGGGAATGAGCAGTTCTTC
J: TRBJ2-1; size: few; V: TRBV9; D: .; CDR3: CASSVGGGPNSYNEQFF; DNA: TGTGCCAGCAGCGTAGGCGGCGGGCCTAACTCCTACAATGAGCAGTTCTTC
J: TRBJ2-3; size: once; V: TRBV2; D: TRBD1; CDR3: CASSSGQGITDTQYF; DNA: TGTGCCAGCAGTTCCGGACAGGGGATCACAGATACGCAGTATTTT
J: TRBJ2-7; size: .; V: TRBV10-3; D: .; CDR3: CAISESGQGEQYF; DNA: TGTGCCATCAGTGAGTCGGGACAAGGGGAGCAGTACTTC
J: TRBJ1-1; size: few; V: TRBV11-3; D: TRBD1; CDR3: CAVSRGVQGWTEAFF; DNA: TGTGCCGTTTCAAGGGGGGTACAGGGGTGGACTGAAGCTTTCTTT
J: TRBJ2-2; size: .; V: TRBV6-5; D: TRBD1; CDR3: CASSYWDRGNTGELFF; DNA: TGTGCCAGCAGTTACTGGGACAGGGGGAACACCGGGGAGCTGTTTTTT
J: TRBJ2-5; size: .; V: TRBV29-1; D: TRBD1; CDR3: CSVDWTGGSPQYF; DNA: TGCAGCGTTGACTGGACAGGGGGGTCGCCCCAGTACTTC
J: TRBJ2-1; size: .; V: TRBV27; D: TRBD1; CDR3: CASSFGQAPSSYNEQFF; DNA: TGTGCCAGCAGTTTCGGACAGGCCCCATCTTCCTACAATGAGCAGTTCTTC
J: TRBJ2-7; size: .; V: TRBV10-3; D: .; CDR3: CAISALPYEQYF; DNA: TGTGCCATCAGCGCCCTTCCCTACGAGCAGTACTTC
J: TRBJ2-7; size: .; V: TRBV9; D: .; CDR3: CASSVDISYEQYF; DNA: TGTGCCAGCAGCGTAGACATATCCTACGAGCAGTACTTC
J: TRBJ1-4; size: .; V: TRBV27; D: .; CDR3: CASRTGRGGEKLFF; DNA: TGTGCCAGCAGAACGGGGCGAGGCGGGGAAAAACTGTTTTTT
J: TRBJ1-2; size: .; V: TRBV4-1; D: .; CDR3: CASSPEGTSGYTF; DNA: TGCGCCAGCAGCCCCGAGGGGACTTCCGGCTACACCTTC